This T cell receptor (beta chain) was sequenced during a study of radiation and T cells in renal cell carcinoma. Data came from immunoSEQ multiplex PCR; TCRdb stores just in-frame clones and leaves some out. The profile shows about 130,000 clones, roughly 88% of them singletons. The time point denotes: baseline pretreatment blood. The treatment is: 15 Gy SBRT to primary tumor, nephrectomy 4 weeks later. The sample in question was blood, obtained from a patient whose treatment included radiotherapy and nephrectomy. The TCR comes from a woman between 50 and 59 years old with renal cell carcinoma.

The CDR3 loop reads CASSELAGRREKLFF. CDR3 bases: TGTGCCAGCAGTGAACTGGCCGGCAGGCGTGAAAAACTGTTTTTT. The chain has TRBV25-1 and TRBJ1-4; D uncertain. The CDR3 consists of 15 residues. Trimming took 2 bases from V and 7 from J, leaving 14 bases between them. Germline CDR1 is MGHDK and CDR2 is SYGVNS.